This T cell receptor beta chain was profiled in a study of blood T cell repertoires in COVID-19. The table came from immunoSEQ multiplex PCR; TCRdb's copy has only in-frame clones and leaves some out. The sample has 410,000 or so clones; about 89% are singletons. The CDR3 has 16 amino acids. Losses at the gene ends were 1 base for V and 4 bases for J; bases not matched to a gene: 9. In germline, CDR1 is LGHDT, CDR2 YNNKEL (reference sequence). This clonotype was obtained from a woman aged 40 to 49 with COVID-19, enrolled during active disease. The source material was peripheral blood. The chain uses TRBV3-1 (or the pseudogene TRBV3-2) and TRBJ1-2; 7 nucleotides align to TRBD1. The CDR3 DNA sequence: TGTGCCAGCAGCCAAGCCACAGGGGCCCCCTTCTATGGCTACACCTTC. Translated: CASSQATGAPFYGYTF.